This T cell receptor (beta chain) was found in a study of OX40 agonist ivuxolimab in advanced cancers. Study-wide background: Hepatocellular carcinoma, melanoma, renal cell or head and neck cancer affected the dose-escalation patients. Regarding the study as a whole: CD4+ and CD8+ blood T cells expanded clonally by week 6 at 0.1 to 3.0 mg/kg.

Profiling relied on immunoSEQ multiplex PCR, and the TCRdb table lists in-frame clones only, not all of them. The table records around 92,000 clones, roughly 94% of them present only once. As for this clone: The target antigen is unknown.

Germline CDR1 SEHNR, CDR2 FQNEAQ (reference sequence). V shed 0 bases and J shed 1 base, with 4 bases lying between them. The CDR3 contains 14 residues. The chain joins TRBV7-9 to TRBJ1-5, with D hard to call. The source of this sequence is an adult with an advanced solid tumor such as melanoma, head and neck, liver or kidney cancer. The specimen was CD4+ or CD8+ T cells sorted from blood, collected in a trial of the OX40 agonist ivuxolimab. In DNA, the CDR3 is TGTGCCAGCAGCTTAGCCACAAGCAATCAGCCCCAGCATTTT. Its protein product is CASSLATSNQPQHF.